The 26 T cell receptor beta chains listed next were all sequenced from one sample in a study of CD8 T cells in Susac syndrome (dated by TCRdb to between 2017 and 2020). Library preparation employed the immunoSEQ multiplex PCR assay. RNA was extracted using the RNeasy kit, and about 0.5 to 1 ug of the RNA was reverse transcribed with random hexamers. The public sequencing data were trimmed at Q25 with fastp and processed into clonotypes with MiXCR by TCRdb, which kept only in-frame beta chains. Records with the same CDR3 protein are collapsed into one entry carrying the most frequent genes and DNA. This sample comprises about 180,000 distinct CDR3 sequences, 85% to 95% of them detected only once. Together, the top ten hold 0.09% to 0.1% of the sample. Material: CD4+ T cells from PBMCs. Receptor source: a human donor with Susac syndrome.

V and J are TRBV18 and TRBJ2-7, with 16 bases that match TRBD2. This CDR3 has 18 residues. V trimming: 2 bases; J trimming: 2 bases; junction bases outside the gene matches: 6. The V gene's germline CDR1 is KGHSH and CDR2 LQKENI. This CDR3 is CASSPGGTSGRVPYEQYF. The CDR3 DNA reads TGTGCCAGCTCACCAGGCGGGACTAGCGGGAGGGTCCCCTACGAGCAGTACTTC.

This chain links TRBV11-2 with TRBJ2-7, with D hard to call. The germline gives CDR1 SGHAT, CDR2 FQNNGV. The CDR3 covers 16 residues. V dropped 2 bases and J dropped 0 bases, with 14 bases sitting between them. The CDR3 spells CASSLRSRRPSYEQYF. The CDR3 coding sequence is TGTGCCAGCAGCTTACGTTCTCGACGGCCCTCCTACGAGCAGTACTTC.

This chain links TRBV20-1 with TRBJ1-1; TRBD1 matches 8 bases. Germline V gene sequence: CDR1 DFQATT, CDR2 SNEGSKA (reference sequence). This CDR3 comprises 16 residues. The V and J ends lost 6 bases and 0 bases, in that order; junction bases with no gene match: 12. CDR3 in DNA: TGCAGTGCAGAGGGGAGGACAGGGCCGGTGAACACTGAAGCTTTCTTT. Translating gives CSAEGRTGPVNTEAFF.

The rearrangement links TRBV6-5 to TRBJ1-2; D ambiguous. The V end lost 6 bases, the J end lost 5 bases, and 13 bases lay between the germline ends. Germline V gene data show CDR1 as MNHEY and CDR2 as SVGAGI. This CDR3 is 13 amino acids long. CDR3 loop: CASRDYTGYGYTF. CDR3 bases: TGTGCCAGCAGGGACTACACCGGGTATGGCTACACCTTC.

The genes are TRBV5-5 and TRBJ1-1; possible D gene TRBD1, 5 bases. V was pared by 0 bases and J by 9 bases, with 18 bases between. In germline, CDR1 is SGHKS, CDR2 YYEKEE (reference sequence). The CDR3 contains 15 residues. Here the CDR3 DNA reads TGTGCCAGCAGCTTGGCCCTCCCTGGGACGACCCAAGCTTTCTTT. Translating it yields CASSLALPGTTQAFF.

V is TRBV20-1 and J is TRBJ1-2; tentative D call: TRBD1 (5 bases). The CDR3 covers 14 residues. The germline V gene encodes CDR1 DFQATT and CDR2 SNEGSKA (reference sequence). Trimming stripped 6 bases from V and 2 bases from J, with 16 bases between. This CDR3 reads CSARPRDGNYGYTF. The CDR3 DNA is TGCAGTGCCAGGCCCCGGGACGGAAACTATGGCTACACCTTC.

The chain employs TRBV6-4 and TRBJ2-6; D remains ambiguous. Germline CDR1 reads MRHNA; CDR2 reads SNTAGT. V was cut by 8 bases and J by 0 bases, with 8 bases left in between. The CDR3 runs 14 residues. The CDR3 loop is CASSRTSGANVLTF. The CDR3 DNA sequence: TGTGCCAGCTCTCGGACCTCTGGGGCCAACGTCCTGACTTTC.

The V gene is TRBV9, the J gene TRBJ2-7, with D perhaps being TRBD1 or TRBD2 (5 bases each). This CDR3 is 15 amino acids long. CDR1 is SGDLS, CDR2 YYNGEE, per germline. V lost 0 bases, J lost 0 bases, and 10 bases lay in between. CDR3 in amino acids: CASSVGPGSSYEQYF. CDR3 bases: TGTGCCAGCAGCGTAGGTCCAGGGAGCTCCTACGAGCAGTACTTC.

V and J are TRBV6-6 and TRBJ2-7; TRBD1 or TRBD2 may be the D gene (5 bases each). The V end was cut by 8 bases, the J end by 3 bases, with 11 bases between. This CDR3 has 12 residues. CDR1 is MNHNY, CDR2 SVGAGI, per germline (reference sequence). Here the CDR3 DNA reads TGTGCCAGCCGCCGGGGCAACTACGAGCAGTACTTC. Its protein product is CASRRGNYEQYF.

This sequence joins TRBV6-2 or TRBV6-3 and TRBJ2-5; D uncertain. The CDR3 consists of 12 residues. The V gene lost 2 bases and the J gene lost 5 bases, with 6 bases spanning the gap. Germline CDR1 reads MNHEY; CDR2 reads SVGEGT. Here the CDR3 DNA reads TGTGCCAGCAGTTACGAGGCGGAGACCCAGTACTTC. It codes for CASSYEAETQYF.

Here the CDR3 DNA reads TGTGCCAGCGTTGGCGGGAGCTACAATGAGCAGTTCTTC. This gives the protein CASVGGSYNEQFF. This chain uses TRBV7-9 with TRBJ2-1; 7 bases align to TRBD2. Germline CDR1 and CDR2: SEHNR and FQNEAQ (reference sequence). The V and J ends lost 8 bases and 3 bases, in that order; junction bases with no gene match: 4. The CDR3 is 13 amino acids.

V and J are TRBV4-2 and TRBJ2-3; D perhaps matches TRBD1 (6 bases). CDR3 length: 17 residues. Trimming removed 0 bases at V and 5 bases at J, with 18 bases between. CDR1 and CDR2 from the germline V gene are LGHNA and YNFKEQ. The DNA of the CDR3 is TGTGCCAGCAGCCAAGATTTAAGGGACACCTGGGGAGATACGCAGTATTTT. Translation gives CASSQDLRDTWGDTQYF.

The chain has TRBV6-5 and TRBJ2-1, with D hard to call. This CDR3 is 13 amino acids long. V dropped 1 base and J dropped 2 bases, with 3 bases sitting between them. CDR1 is MNHEY, CDR2 SVGAGI, per germline. The CDR3, as DNA: TGTGCCAGCAGTTACTATCCCTACAATGAGCAGTTCTTC. Protein product: CASSYYPYNEQFF.

The CDR3 DNA sequence: TGTGCCACCAGCAGAGCCAGGCCCACCTACGAGCAGTACTTC. Its protein is CATSRARPTYEQYF. V gene TRBV15 combines with J gene TRBJ2-7, with D uncertain. The V gene lost 1 base and the J gene lost 2 bases, with 9 bases spanning the gap. Germline lookup yields CDR1 LNHNV and CDR2 YYDKDF (reference sequence). The CDR3 covers 14 residues.

This rearrangement joins TRBV20-1 to TRBJ2-3; maybe TRBD2 (6 bases). V lost 0 bases to trimming and J lost 2 bases, with 12 bases between them. This CDR3 spans 15 amino acids. Per germline, CDR1 DFQATT and CDR2 SNEGSKA (reference sequence). The DNA of the CDR3 is TGCAGTGCTAGAGATCCGGCTAGCGCCACAGATACGCAGTATTTT. Its protein is CSARDPASATDTQYF.

This clonotype was seen just once. CDR3 in DNA: TGTGCCAGCACCCGGAGGGGAACCGATGGCTACACCTTC. Translated, it gives CASTRRGTDGYTF. The chain recombines TRBV21-1 with TRBJ1-2. TRBV21-1 is deemed a pseudogene. The CDR3 consists of 13 residues.

CDR3 protein: CASSQAAGGRTDTQYF. CDR3 sequence (DNA): TGTGCCAGCAGCCAAGCAGCGGGGGGCCGCACAGATACGCAGTATTTT. The J gene is TRBJ2-3, the V gene TRBV3-1; TRBD2 agrees at 9 bases. Germline V gene sequence: CDR1 LGHDT, CDR2 YNNKEL (reference sequence). The CDR3 has 16 amino acids. The J segment lost 1 base and the V segment lost 1 base, leaving 3 bases of the junction unmatched.

The CDR3 DNA reads as TGTGCCACCAGCTTCAGACAGGGAAGGAGAATGAACACTGAAGCTTTCTTT. Protein: CATSFRQGRRMNTEAFF. V usage is TRBV15 and J usage is TRBJ1-1, with TRBD1 matching 7 bases. This CDR3 has 17 residues. V was clipped by 5 bases and J by 0 bases; unmatched bases: 12. The germline V gene encodes CDR1 LNHNV and CDR2 YYDKDF (reference sequence).

The genes are TRBV29-1 and TRBJ1-1; TRBD1 might be the D (5 bases). V shed 2 bases and J shed 1 base, with 20 bases lying between them. This CDR3 has 17 amino acids. Germline lookup yields CDR1 SQVTM and CDR2 ANQGSEA. The CDR3 loop is CSVESLWVGRQNTEAFF. The CDR3 bases are TGCAGCGTTGAATCCCTATGGGTGGGGCGGCAGAACACTGAAGCTTTCTTT.

The rearrangement links TRBV27 to TRBJ2-1; perhaps TRBD2 as D (6 bases). Germline CDR1 MNHEY, CDR2 SMNVEV (reference sequence). Trimming removed 5 bases from V and 0 bases from J, with 11 bases in between. The CDR3 contains 15 residues. CDR3 DNA: TGTGCCAGCAGTGATTCGACTAGCTCCTACAATGAGCAGTTCTTC. Translated: CASSDSTSSYNEQFF.

The chain joins TRBV5-1 to TRBJ2-7, with TRBD1 identical over 7 bases. V trimming: 3 bases; J trimming: 0 bases; junction bases outside the gene matches: 6. The CDR3 contains 15 residues. The V gene's germline CDR1 is SGHRS and CDR2 YFSETQ. The DNA for the CDR3 is TGCGCCAGCAGCTCGGGACAGACGAGCTCCTACGAGCAGTACTTC. It is translated as CASSSGQTSSYEQYF. The variable domain in full, with the rest retrieved from reference TRBV5-1 and TRBJ2-7, is KAGVTQTPRYLIKTRGQQVTLSCSPISGHRSVSWYQQTPGQGLQFLFEYFSETQRNKGNFPGRFSGRQFSNSRSEMNVSTLELGDSALYLCASSSGQTSSYEQYFGPGTRLTVT.

This CDR3 is CASNQGHGYTF. The CDR3 DNA reads as TGTGCCAGCAATCAGGGCCATGGCTACACCTTC. V gene TRBV6-2 or TRBV6-3 combines with J gene TRBJ1-2, with D possibly being TRBD1 (5 bases). V lost 7 bases and J 6 bases, leaving 9 bases between the germline ends. The germline CDR1 and CDR2 sequences are MNHEY and SVGEGT. The CDR3 sequence is 11 residues long.

The rearrangement links TRBV20-1 to TRBJ2-1; 10 bases are shared with TRBD2. V shed 4 bases and J 6 bases; nucleotides not matched to a gene: 3. Germline-derived CDR1 and CDR2 are DFQATT and SNEGSKA (reference sequence). The CDR3 runs to 13 residues. CDR3 sequence reads: CSAMWTSGNEQFF. The CDR3 nucleotides read TGCAGTGCTATGTGGACTAGCGGCAATGAGCAGTTCTTC.

V usage is TRBV24-1 and J usage is TRBJ2-2; the D gene is possibly TRBD1 (6 bases). The CDR3 totals 13 residues. Trimming pared 9 bases from V and 1 base from J, leaving 8 bases between. Germline lookup yields CDR1 KGHDR and CDR2 SFDVKD. The CDR3 DNA is TGTGCCACCGAGGACAGGAACACCGGGGAGCTGTTTTTT. Translated: CATEDRNTGELFF.

The chain joins TRBV30 to TRBJ1-1; D possibly corresponds to TRBD1 (5 bases). V shed 8 bases and J shed 0 bases, with 10 bases lying between them. CDR3 length: 12 residues. The V gene's germline CDR1 is GTSNPN and CDR2 SVGIG (reference sequence). The CDR3 DNA reads as TGTGCCGGGGGACGGCTGAACACTGAAGCTTTCTTT. This sequence encodes CAGGRLNTEAFF.

The J gene is TRBJ2-3, the V gene TRBV5-4; D might be TRBD1 or TRBD2, each matching 6 bases. Germline assignment: CDR1 SGHNT and CDR2 YYREEE (reference sequence). The CDR3 contains 16 residues. The germline V and J ends were trimmed by 6 bases and 4 bases, with 21 bases remaining between them. The CDR3 is CASTTSPGAQPDTQYF. The DNA for the CDR3 is TGTGCCAGCACCACGAGCCCGGGGGCGCAACCAGATACGCAGTATTTT. Based on the CDR3 plus reference TRBV5-4 and TRBJ2-3, the full variable domain is ETGVTQSPTHLIKTRGQQVTLRCSSQSGHNTVSWYQQALGQGPQFIFQYYREEENGRGNFPPRFSGLQFPNYSSELNVNALELDDSALYLCASTTSPGAQPDTQYFGPGTRLTVL.